This TCR beta chain derives from a study of Ad26.COV2.S vaccination and SARS-CoV-2 variants. For the study at large: Intramuscular Ad26.COV2.S at 5x10^10 or 1x10^11 viral particles.

Noted treatment: approximately 18 received Ad26.COV2.S at low or high dose, single or two shots; several received placebo; per-sample allocation not given. Specimen acquisition occurred on day 63 following the initial vaccine or placebo injection. Repertoires were generated with immunoSEQ multiplex PCR, while TCRdb's copy carries only in-frame clones and drops some. The repertoire holds 350,000 to 400,000 clones, about nine tenths seen once, with approximately 3.7% in the top ten. The CDR3 contains 13 residues. Trimming shortened V by 4 bases and J by 0 bases, and 6 bases separated the two germline ends. Looked up from germline, CDR1 is MGHRA and CDR2 is YSYEKL.

The chain links TRBV4-1 to TRBJ2-5; D uncertain. The TCR was taken from a person between 18 and 65 years old who received the Ad26.COV2.S COVID-19 vaccine or a placebo. The material was peripheral blood, obtained in a trial of Ad26.COV2.S vaccine versus placebo. The CDR3 nucleotides are TGCGCCAGCAGCCCCGAGTACCAAGAGACCCAGTACTTC. Residues: CASSPEYQETQYF.